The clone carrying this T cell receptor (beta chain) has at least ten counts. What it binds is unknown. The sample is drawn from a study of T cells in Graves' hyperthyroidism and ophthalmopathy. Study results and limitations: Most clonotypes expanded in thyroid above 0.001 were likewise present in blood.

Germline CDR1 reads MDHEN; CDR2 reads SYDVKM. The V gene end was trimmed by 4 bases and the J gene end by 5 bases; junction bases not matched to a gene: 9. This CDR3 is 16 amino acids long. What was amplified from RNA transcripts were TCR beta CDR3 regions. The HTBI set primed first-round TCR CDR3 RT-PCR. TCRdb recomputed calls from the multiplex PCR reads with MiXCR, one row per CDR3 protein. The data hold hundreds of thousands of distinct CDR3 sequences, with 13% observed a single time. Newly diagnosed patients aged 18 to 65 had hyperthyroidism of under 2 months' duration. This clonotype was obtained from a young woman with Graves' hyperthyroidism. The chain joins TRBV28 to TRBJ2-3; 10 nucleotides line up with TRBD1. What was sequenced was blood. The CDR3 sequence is CASSSRDRGWGDTQYF. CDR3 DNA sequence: TGTGCCAGCAGTTCCCGGGACAGGGGCTGGGGAGATACGCAGTATTTT.